This T cell receptor beta chain comes out of a study of CD8 T cells in Susac syndrome. The study, taken as a whole, reports: Individuals included in the TCR sequencing and HLA analysis were acknowledged by the study to be relatively few in number.

The RNA input was roughly 0.45 to 1 ug, and it was reverse transcribed with random hexamers. It was immunoSEQ multiplex PCR that amplified TCR beta CDR3 across 54 Vbeta and 13 Jbeta. In TCRdb, the immunoSEQ multiplex PCR reads were re-called with MiXCR into one record per CDR3 protein. The table records 140,000 to 150,000 distinct CDR3 sequences, roughly 95% of them present only once. On this clonotype: No antigen is known for it.

The V gene lost 2 bases and the J gene lost 6 bases, with 13 bases spanning the gap. The CDR3 spans 14 residues. Germline V gene sequence: CDR1 KGHDR, CDR2 SFDVKD. TCR beta sequencing was performed on blood CD8+ and CD4+ T cells. Negative isolation yielded CD4+ and CD8+ T cells, and FACS enriched TEMRA cells. The specimen sequenced was CD4+ T cells from PBMCs. This clonotype was obtained from a human donor with multiple sclerosis. The chain couples TRBV24-1 to TRBJ2-7, with D possibly TRBD2 on 5 matching bases. CDR3 region: CATSDWRQAGEQYF. The DNA for the CDR3 is TGTGCCACCAGTGATTGGAGGCAGGCTGGCGAGCAGTACTTC.